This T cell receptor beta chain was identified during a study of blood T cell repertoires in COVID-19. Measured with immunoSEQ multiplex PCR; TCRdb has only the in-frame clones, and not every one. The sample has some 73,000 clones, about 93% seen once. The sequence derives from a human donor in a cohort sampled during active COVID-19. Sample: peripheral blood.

This CDR3 is CSASGGLAMTGELFF. Written as DNA, the CDR3 is TGCAGTGCTAGTGGGGGACTAGCGATGACCGGGGAGCTGTTTTTT. The chain is built from TRBV20-1 and TRBJ2-2; 10 bases are a match to TRBD2. CDR1 and CDR2 (germline): DFQATT, SNEGSKA (reference sequence). V lost 3 bases and J lost 5; bases outside the gene matches: 6. CDR3 length: 15 amino acids.